This paragraph reports one T cell receptor beta chain. Its antigen is not identified. One end of the junction is discordant with germline, which a read error may explain. The CDR3 consists of 8 residues. This specimen comes from a study of vaccination and CD4 T cells after COVID-19. As for the study in general: Samples were taken after vaccination, a median of roughly 65 days after dose two, with a range of 14 to 241. At day 14 and again at days 161 to 241 post-vaccination, three convalescent patients were sampled.

TCRdb itself ran the PCR reads through MiXCR, one entry per CDR3 protein. The table includes some 33,000 distinct CDR3 sequences, 36% detected once. General study findings and limits: Detection of a median around 86% of reactive clones in convalescent patients was confined to the period after vaccination.

The time point is: late sampling 161 to 241 days after vaccination in three convalescent patients. Source: CD4+ T cells from blood, taken about 7 months after SARS-CoV-2 vaccination. This receptor was identified in a human donor who had recovered from COVID-19. V usage is TRBV23-1 and J usage is TRBJ1-2, with a weak D call TRBD1 (5 bases). TRBV23-1 is an ORF, with its function uncertain. The CDR3 region is CADPGRLF. For the CDR3, the DNA is TGCGCAGACCCGGGACGTCTTTTC.